This T cell receptor (beta chain) stems from a study of blood T cell repertoires in COVID-19 (dated by TCRdb to between 2020 and 2021). Regarding the research as a whole: Samples covering the acute and convalescent phases of COVID-19 were provided by collaborators in the United States, Italy and Spain. Nearly every sample came with metadata listing a de-identified subject ID, COVID-19 status, age in years and sex. Samples came from the ongoing ImmuneRACE study (first 160 participants) plus 1,254 subjects from 6 global collaborators. Subjects who had been exposed to COVID-19, were actively infected with it, or had recovered from it provided the deeply sampled blood TCRbeta repertoires that made up the dataset. The material from the prospective study consisted of cDNA or gDNA derived from T cells, B-cell-depleted T cells, or PBMCs. The repertoires were made available in a free public database intended to serve as a resource for research on the immune response to SARS-CoV-2. Where available, HLA class I and class II types were taken from metadata supplied by the sample provider and were not determined by assay-based typing. The research as a whole found: The amount of clinical and demographic metadata varied by source and participant and was provided uncurated.

About this clone itself: The specificity of this receptor is unknown. Base qualities are missing; no much larger clone stands one base away.

The immunoSEQ Assay, a bias-controlled multiplex PCR, was used to amplify TCRbeta CDR3 regions from genomic DNA. The authors' analysis ran thus. Within the assay, amplification of reference gene primers was used to estimate how many nucleated cells each sample contained. To quantify the absolute abundance of each unique TCRbeta CDR3 rearrangement, sequence reads were collapsed and filtered. Productive Simpson clonality was computed per sample as the square root of Simpson's diversity index over productive rearrangements. TCRdb obtained this table from immuneACCESS and retained in-frame rearrangements with V and J assigned. These tables miss some clones; where compared with another copy, unresolved V genes account for less than half of the shortfall, and the remainder is unexplained. The V and J calls and the clone size are those of that table, but D and trimming were determined from the DNA. For this sample the table gives fewer than 400,000 clones, of which about 90% were detected only once. Of the sample, about 5% is held by the ten largest clones.

The junction shows trimming of 3 bases on V and 1 base on J, and the gene matches do not reach 9 bases of it. CDR1 and CDR2, looked up from the germline V gene, are MDHEN and SYDVKM. The CDR3 has 17 amino acids, counting the end cysteine and phenylalanine. CDR3 DNA only is kept here, 51 bases in frame from base 1. Enrolling through a virtual design, the prospective study's participants ranged in age from roughly 18 to 89 years and lived across 24 United States geographic areas. Cohort assignment in the prospective study relied on participant-reported clinical history from a screening survey and a study questionnaire. For ImmuneRACE Cohort 3, a participant was defined as recovered based on two consecutive negative NP/OP PCR tests, clearance by a healthcare professional, or resolution of symptoms. In the prospective study, whole blood, serum and a nasopharyngeal or oropharyngeal swab were collected from each participant by mobile phlebotomists. Prospective study participants could optionally give additional blood draws and questionnaires over an approximately two-month period. Prospective study blood samples were shipped either frozen or at room temperature before DNA extraction.

The sequence is built from TRBV28 and TRBJ2-3; TRBD2 fits 8 bases in the junction. Sequenced input: PBMCs or T cells enriched from blood (not recorded which). The TCR comes from a man aged 25-45 years who had recovered from COVID-19. In nucleotides, the sequence is TGTGCCAGCAGTTTTAGCGGGAAAGGTCGTGGCACAGATACGCAGTATTTT. This yields the protein CASSFSGKGRGTDTQYF.